This T cell receptor beta chain was captured by sequencing in a study of tumor-infiltrating lymphocytes in primary liver carcinoma (TCRdb year 2017). A note on the overall study: Hepatocellular carcinoma (four) or combined HCC and intrahepatic cholangiocarcinoma (one) was present in the five patients, who were three men and two women aged 30 to 69 years. The five patients had tumors of stage T1-T3 N0M0, with maximum diameters ranging from 4.2 to 10 cm. Samples yielded roughly 3.65 to 7.5 million productive TCRbeta reads; read depth did not differ significantly between tissue types. Across five regions of each liver tumor, along with adjacent normal tissue and blood, the study brought together TCRbeta repertoire sequencing, expression microarrays and whole-exome sequencing. A total of roughly 35 specimens from 5 patients, comprising some 25 tumor regions, 5 adjacent noncancerous liver tissues and 5 peripheral blood samples, were covered by TCRbeta repertoire sequencing. To link TCRbeta repertoire diversity to the local molecular phenotype, the approximately 24 tumor region samples were profiled with Agilent mRNA microarrays. Repertoires from technical replicates were highly reproducible, with mean shared-clone rates around 0.87 and correlation coefficients above 0.95.

A remark on this clonotype: What this receptor recognizes is not known. This CDR3 is missing its conserved last phenylalanine or tryptophan, likely due to a read error.

CDR1 and CDR2 (SQVTM, ANQGSEA) derive from the germline V gene. The length of the CDR3 is 13 amino acids, counting both ends. CDR3 DNA only is kept here, 39 bases in frame from base 1. What the authors observed across the whole study: Only the TCR beta chain was sequenced, which likely underestimates true repertoire diversity because unpaired alpha chains were not captured. Since the samples were bulk and unsorted, there was no way to compare CD4+ and CD8+ T cell repertoires. A significantly larger repertoire fraction was made up by the top 250 clones in tumors than in blood (p = 0.039). Only a few patients were included in the study, and the authors note that the findings should be validated in a larger study. Pairs of tumor regions showed greater repertoire overlap (mean 36%) than tumor-adjacent pairs (roughly 17%) or tumor-blood pairs (around 15%), which is consistent with antigen-driven expansion. Just about 8-25% of top clones turned up in all five regions of a tumor, which suggests spatial heterogeneity among tumor-infiltrating T cells.

Starting from approximately 0.5 ug total RNA, TCRbeta-specific cDNA was produced by reverse transcription with a constant-region primer and ProtoScript II reverse transcriptase. Construction of the TCRbeta libraries relied on three nested rounds of multiplex PCR, following a slightly modified ARM-PCR procedure. Each of the first two PCR rounds ran for nine to eleven cycles and used multiplex TRBV1-TRBV30 forward primers together with a Cbeta reverse primer. Sample barcodes and Illumina adapters were attached in a final 25-cycle PCR using Deep VentR polymerase. Amplicons of 200-500 bp were gel-purified with a QIAquick gel extraction kit before sequencing. An Illumina HiSeq 2500 was used to sequence the TCRbeta amplicons with 250-bp paired-end reads. The source study handled its data this way. To recover full CDR3 sequences, reads were quality-trimmed using Trimmomatic v0.33 and paired reads were then merged using FLASH v1.2.11. V, D and J germline segments were assigned to the rearranged TCRbeta sequences using MiGEC v1.2.1b. Clonotype statistics and Shannon-Wiener diversity indices were computed with VDJtools v1.0.0. Except for diversity analysis, only each sample's 250 most abundant clonotypes were used in subsequent analyses to reduce sampling bias. TCRdb handled the public reads itself, with Q25 trimming in fastp and clone calling in MiXCR, and kept productive beta chains. Each record represents a unique CDR3 protein, reported with the most common genes and DNA among its rows. TCRdb, not the authors, supplied the V and J calls. Here the sample has under 110,000 distinct CDR3 sequences; under 70% occur a single time. The top ten clonotypes cover more than 10% of the sample.

Total RNA and DNA were co-extracted without cell sorting from around 20-30 mg of bulk tissue using the AllPrep DNA/RNA mini kit. Between November 2015 and March 2016, about 5 patients in China with histopathologically diagnosed primary liver carcinoma had their tumors surgically resected. Chronic HBV infection was present in the patients, and the patients were treatment-naive at sampling. Each tumor was sampled at five spatially separated regions: the superior, inferior, left-lateral and right-lateral poles and the tumor centre. Histological examination found more than 80% viable tumor cells in every tumor sample. Pieces of fresh tumor and adjacent tissue were cut in half, with one half kept in RNAlater at -80 degrees C and the other half sent for histology.

The receptor chain draws on TRBV29-1 and TRBJ2-7; the D segment is perhaps TRBD1 or TRBD2, each sharing 5 matched bases. Sequencing was carried out using liver tumor tissue from sampling region 2. The cell subset or site label, read with the paper, signifies: tumor region T2, inferior pole. This sequence was found in a woman aged 55-69 years with primary liver carcinoma and hepatitis B virus infection. The sequence in DNA is TGTAGCGTTATCCCCGACAGAGCCTACGAGCAGTACTCC. Its translation is CSVIPDRAYEQYS.